The 31 T cell receptor beta chains below were found in one sample sequenced in a study of identical twins. TCRdb recomputed calls from the 5' RACE reads with MiXCR, one row per CDR3 protein. The sample gives some 1,700,000 distinct CDR3 sequences, around 29% of which show up once; about 0.27% is in the top ten. The sequencing input was cord blood. All receptors come from a newborn girl in good health.

This clonotype was observed a handful of times. The rearrangement joins TRBV28 to TRBJ1-5, with D hard to call. Deletions cut 6 bases from V and 0 bases from J, with 12 bases between. The germline gives CDR1 MDHEN, CDR2 SYDVKM. The CDR3 extends over 15 amino acids. The CDR3 DNA sequence: TGTGCCAGCAGCTCGGCGATTTATAGCAATCAGCCCCAGCATTTT. Protein product: CASSSAIYSNQPQHF.

The V and J genes are TRBV12-3 or TRBV12-4 and TRBJ1-2, with D perhaps matching TRBD1 (6 bases). CDR3 length equals 18 residues. V lost 1 base, J lost 8 bases, and 26 bases lay in between. The DNA for the CDR3 is TGTGCCAGCAGTTTAGAATCGAGTTTGGGGACAAGTGGAAAGGGCTACACCTTC. Encoded protein: CASSLESSLGTSGKGYTF.

This clonotype appeared a few times. This sequence joins TRBV4-2 and TRBJ2-7; TRBD1 is a possible D gene (5 bases). Germline V gene data show CDR1 as LGHNA and CDR2 as YNFKEQ. This CDR3 has 13 amino acids. The V end lost 1 base, the J end lost 6 bases, and 10 bases lay between the germline ends. The CDR3 nucleotides read TGTGCCAGCAGCCAAGGGAAAGGGGCCGAGCAGTACTTC. This sequence encodes CASSQGKGAEQYF.

This chain joins TRBV29-1 and TRBJ1-1, with 9 bases that match TRBD1. In germline, CDR1 is SQVTM, CDR2 ANQGSEA. This CDR3 is 13 amino acids long. V was clipped by 6 bases and J by 0 bases; unmatched bases: 2. The CDR3 DNA is TGCAGCGTGAGACAGGGGGTGAACACTGAAGCTTTCTTT. Protein sequence: CSVRQGVNTEAFF. Drawing the rest from reference TRBV29-1 and TRBJ1-1, the complete variable domain is SAVISQKPSRDICQRGTSLTIQCQVDSQVTMMFWYRQQPGQSLTLIATANQGSEATYESGFVIDKFPISRPNLTFSTLTVSNMSPEDSSIYLCSVRQGVNTEAFFGQGTRLTVV.

This clonotype was seen a handful of times. The chain joins TRBV5-1 to TRBJ2-5; maybe TRBD1 (5 bases). Germline V gives CDR1 SGHRS, CDR2 YFSETQ. The CDR3 sequence is 14 residues long. Trimming took 2 bases from V and 2 from J, leaving 10 bases between them. The CDR3 nucleotides are TGCGCCAGCAGCTTCGTGGGGCGACAAGAGACCCAGTACTTC. This encodes CASSFVGRQETQYF.

This chain connects TRBV20-1 to TRBJ2-1; the match to TRBD2 covers 14 bases. Germline CDR1 DFQATT, CDR2 SNEGSKA (reference sequence). With 6 bases clipped from V and 9 bases from J, the junction kept 7 bases outside the gene matches. CDR3 length: 14 amino acids. The CDR3 loop is CSAIPGLAGVEQFF. The CDR3 bases are TGCAGTGCGATCCCGGGACTAGCGGGGGTTGAGCAGTTCTTC.

In its sample, this clonotype was seen many times. This chain links TRBV12-3 or TRBV12-4 with TRBJ2-7; no definite D call. CDR3 length equals 13 residues. V was shortened by 4 bases and J by 4 bases, with 11 bases between the two germline ends. The CDR3 protein is CASSSRPVYEQYF. In DNA, the CDR3 is TGTGCCAGCAGTTCGCGACCGGTATACGAGCAGTACTTC.

This clonotype was seen repeatedly, ten times or more. In DNA form, the CDR3 reads TGCGCCAGCAGCTTCGGACGGAATGGCTACACCTTC. Residues: CASSFGRNGYTF. The rearrangement links TRBV5-1 to TRBJ1-2; no clear D gene. V was trimmed by 2 bases and J by 6 bases, leaving 8 bases between them. The germline V gene has CDR1 SGHRS and CDR2 YFSETQ. This CDR3 has 12 residues.

The CDR3 coding sequence is TGTGCCAGCAGGCCCGGGGGACAGGCGAACTATGGCTACACCTTC. Amino acids: CASRPGGQANYGYTF. The chain employs TRBV5-5 and TRBJ1-2, with TRBD1 matching over 8 bases. Germline loops: CDR1 SGHKS, CDR2 YYEKEE (reference sequence). J lost 2 bases, V lost 5 bases, and 8 bases had no gene match. This CDR3 has 15 amino acids.

The V call is TRBV11-2, the J call TRBJ2-1; a weak D match, TRBD1 (6 bases). CDR1 and CDR2 from the germline V gene are SGHAT and FQNNGV. The CDR3 has 15 residues. Trimming took off 1 base at V and 8 bases at J, with 15 bases between the two ends. CDR3 in amino acids: CASSLVVGQYDEQFF. CDR3 nucleotides: TGTGCCAGCAGCTTAGTAGTCGGACAGTACGATGAGCAGTTCTTC.

In DNA, the CDR3 is TGTGCCAGCAGTCAAGGCGAGGGCCTTGAAGCTTTCTTT. It codes for CASSQGEGLEAFF. This sequence joins TRBV12-3 or TRBV12-4 and TRBJ1-1; D not certain. Between the trimmed V and J ends, which lost 5 bases and 7 bases, there was a span of 14 bases. CDR3 length: 13 residues.

V and J are TRBV6-2 or TRBV6-3 and TRBJ1-1; TRBD1 is a possible D gene (5 bases). Between the trimmed V and J ends, which lost 5 bases and 1 base, there was a span of 17 bases. In germline, CDR1 is MNHEY, CDR2 SVGEGT. The length of the CDR3 is 16 residues. The chain's CDR3 is CASSRPGLNRNTEAFF. In nucleotides, the CDR3 is TGTGCCAGCAGTCGACCGGGACTCAACAGGAACACTGAAGCTTTCTTT.

V is TRBV2 and J is TRBJ1-2, with TRBD1 as a possible D gene (5 bases). The CDR3 has 17 amino acids. Germline CDR1 SNHLY, CDR2 FYNNEI. V dropped 4 bases and J dropped 0 bases, with 18 bases sitting between them. The CDR3 bases are TGTGCCAGCAGTGTACCCCGGACATGGCAAGCTAACTATGGCTACACCTTC. It translates to CASSVPRTWQANYGYTF.

This clonotype was recorded a few times. The chain combines TRBV6-1 with TRBJ1-6; D is unresolved. Germline V CDR1 and CDR2: MNHNS, SASEGT. This CDR3 contains 14 residues. V was clipped by 8 bases and J by 5 bases, with 13 bases between them. DNA of the CDR3: TGTGCCAGCTTACCTGGACGGAATAATTCACCCCTCCACTTT. The encoded protein is CASLPGRNNSPLHF.

V usage is TRBV5-1 and J usage is TRBJ2-7, with D possibly being TRBD1 (6 bases). The CDR3 extends over 15 amino acids. Trimming cost V 4 bases and J 2 bases, with 16 bases left between them. The V gene's germline CDR1 is SGHRS and CDR2 YFSETQ. Here the CDR3 reads CASSDSGQSAYEQYF. The DNA for the CDR3 is TGCGCCAGCAGCGACTCCGGACAGTCCGCCTACGAGCAGTACTTC.

The rearrangement joins TRBV5-1 to TRBJ2-1, with 8 bases that match TRBD2. The CDR3 covers 15 residues. Unmatched junction bases numbered 6, after V lost 0 bases and J lost 7 bases. Germline loops: CDR1 SGHRS, CDR2 YFSETQ. The CDR3 is CASSLVRGGLNEQFF. CDR3 nucleotide sequence: TGCGCCAGCAGCTTGGTACGGGGGGGCCTGAATGAGCAGTTCTTC. The full variable domain, with the rest looked up from reference TRBV5-1 and TRBJ2-1, is KAGVTQTPRYLIKTRGQQVTLSCSPISGHRSVSWYQQTPGQGLQFLFEYFSETQRNKGNFPGRFSGRQFSNSRSEMNVSTLELGDSALYLCASSLVRGGLNEQFFGPGTRLTVL.

The rearrangement joins TRBV23-1 to TRBJ1-6; 9 bases match TRBD1. TRBV23-1 is annotated as an ORF whose role is uncertain. V gave up 2 bases and J gave up 9 bases; unmatched junction bases: 2. This CDR3 is built from 14 residues. CDR3 sequence reads: CASSQGTGFSPLHF. DNA for the CDR3: TGCGCCAGCAGTCAAGGGACAGGGTTTTCACCCCTCCACTTT.

Notes on this clonotype: No conserved phenylalanine or tryptophan is present at the end of the CDR3, so a read error is the likely explanation. This rearrangement joins TRBV2 to TRBJ2-5; 7 bases fit TRBD2. The last part of the DNA fits TRBJ2-7 better; the J call may be wrong. This CDR3 is 15 amino acids long. Germline assignment: CDR1 SNHLY and CDR2 FYNNEI. The DNA for the CDR3 is TGTGCCAGCAGTGAATTTCAGCGGGACCGGAACGAGCAGTACTAC. This sequence encodes CASSEFQRDRNEQYY.

The chain joins TRBV5-1 to TRBJ2-3; D is possibly TRBD1 (5 bases). Germline V gene lookup returns CDR1 SGHRS and CDR2 YFSETQ. Trimming cost V 4 bases and J 2 bases, with 14 bases left between them. The CDR3 extends over 15 amino acids. CDR3 nucleotides: TGCGCCAGCAGCCCTGGACAAACCTTCACAGATACGCAGTATTTT. Encoded protein: CASSPGQTFTDTQYF.

This clonotype appeared many times. V and J are TRBV3-1 and TRBJ2-7, with no clear D. The germline gives CDR1 LGHDT, CDR2 YNNKEL (reference sequence). This CDR3 has 15 residues. V dropped 3 bases and J dropped 2 bases, with 14 bases sitting between them. CDR3 sequence: CASSQSNQNAYEQYF. In nucleotides, the CDR3 is TGTGCCAGCAGCCAGTCGAACCAAAACGCCTACGAGCAGTACTTC.

This rearrangement joins TRBV5-1 to TRBJ1-2, with D uncertain. This CDR3 has 17 residues. Per the germline V gene, CDR1 is SGHRS and CDR2 is YFSETQ. V gave up 0 bases and J gave up 0 bases, with 15 bases separating them. CDR3 DNA: TGCGCCAGCAGCTTGGAAAGGGCCTCTGGTCCTAACTATGGCTACACCTTC. The encoded protein is CASSLERASGPNYGYTF.

As for this clonotype: This may come from a read error, since a much larger clone is one base off. The chain recombines TRBV28 with TRBJ2-5, with TRBD1 matching over 8 bases. Trimming cost V 5 bases and J 13 bases; bases outside gene matches: 18. Germline CDR1 reads MDHEN; CDR2 reads SYDVKM. The length of the CDR3 is 15 residues. CDR3 amino acids: CASSPTGGGSYERYF. Here the CDR3 DNA reads TGTGCCAGCAGTCCAACAGGGGGAGGCTCGTACGAGCGGTACTTC.

The J gene is TRBJ1-2, the V gene TRBV29-1, with D perhaps matching TRBD1 (6 bases). Germline V gives CDR1 SQVTM, CDR2 ANQGSEA. The ends were cut back, 4 bases at V and 3 bases at J, with 15 bases in the middle. There are 14 residues in the CDR3. The CDR3 spells CSVVFWGRDYGYTF. The CDR3 DNA reads as TGCAGCGTTGTTTTTTGGGGGCGCGACTATGGCTACACCTTC.

This clonotype came up many times. A read error may account for a junction end that differs from germline. The chain is built from TRBV5-1 and TRBJ2-6; D is unresolved. Germline loops: CDR1 SGHRS, CDR2 YFSETQ. The length of the CDR3 is 14 residues. CDR3 amino acids: CASSLGPGANVLTF. The CDR3 DNA follows: TGTGCCAGCAGTTTAGGGCCTGGGGCCAACGTCCTGACTTTC. The full variable domain, in which reference TRBV5-1 and TRBJ2-6 provide the parts outside the CDR3, is KAGVTQTPRYLIKTRGQQVTLSCSPISGHRSVSWYQQTPGQGLQFLFEYFSETQRNKGNFPGRFSGRQFSNSRSEMNVSTLELGDSALYLCASSLGPGANVLTFGAGSRLTVL.

Worth noting for this clonotype: This could be a read error, since a much larger clone is one nucleotide away. The chain joins TRBV5-6 to TRBJ2-4; TRBD2 aligns across 10 bases. The CDR3 sequence is 15 residues long. The J segment lost 4 bases and the V segment lost 4 bases, leaving 5 bases of the junction unmatched. Germline CDR1 SGHDT, CDR2 YYEEEE. The DNA for the CDR3 is TGTGCCAGCAGCCTGGCTAGCGGGGGAAAAAACATTCAGTACTTC. Its protein product is CASSLASGGKNIQYF.

The chain carries TRBV19 and TRBJ1-1; 7 nucleotides agree with TRBD1. This CDR3 spans 13 amino acids. With V trimmed by 3 bases and J by 7 bases, 5 bases remained unmatched. Germline CDR1 is LNHDA and CDR2 is SQIVND (reference sequence). The CDR3 loop is CASSMRRGDEAFF. The CDR3 DNA reads as TGTGCCAGTAGTATGCGCAGGGGGGATGAAGCTTTCTTT. Full variable domain (missing parts from reference TRBV19 and TRBJ1-1): DGGITQSPKYLFRKEGQNVTLSCEQNLNHDAMYWYRQDPGQGLRLIYYSQIVNDFQKGDIAEGYSVSREKKESFPLTVTSAQKNPTAFYLCASSMRRGDEAFFGQGTRLTVV.

In this sample, this clonotype turned up a few times. The CDR3 loop is CASSQIILWSPSNYGYTF. In nucleotides, the CDR3 is TGCGCCAGCAGCCAAATTATTCTTTGGTCTCCGTCGAACTATGGCTACACCTTC. The chain joins TRBV4-1 to TRBJ1-2; D not resolved. In germline, CDR1 is MGHRA, CDR2 YSYEKL. Trimming cost V 2 bases and J 2 bases, with 21 bases left between them. The CDR3 covers 18 residues.

The chain recombines TRBV7-9 with TRBJ2-3; 12 bases match TRBD2. The germline V gene has CDR1 SEHNR and CDR2 FQNEAQ (reference sequence). CDR3 length: 16 amino acids. The J segment lost 5 bases and the V segment lost 3 bases, leaving 6 bases of the junction unmatched. The CDR3 DNA sequence: TGTGCCAGCAGCTTGAGACTAGCGGGAGCGGGAGATACGCAGTATTTT. Its protein product is CASSLRLAGAGDTQYF.

In its sample, this clonotype was seen a few times. V is TRBV3-1 and J is TRBJ2-1; 7 bases match TRBD2. The CDR3 runs 16 residues. Trimming removed 2 bases from V and 2 bases from J; junction bases left unmatched: 6. Germline CDR1 reads LGHDT; CDR2 reads YNNKEL (reference sequence). CDR3: CASSQRPSGTYNEQFF. CDR3 DNA: TGTGCCAGCAGCCAAAGGCCTAGCGGTACCTACAATGAGCAGTTCTTC.

J is TRBJ2-7 and V is TRBV15, with TRBD1 identical over 8 bases. The CDR3 is 15 residues long. In germline, CDR1 is LNHNV, CDR2 YYDKDF (reference sequence). V lost 0 bases, J lost 2 bases, and 3 bases stayed unmatched. In DNA, the CDR3 is TGTGCCACCAGCAGAGATGCGGACAGGGCCTACGAGCAGTACTTC. This sequence encodes CATSRDADRAYEQYF.

This clonotype has at least ten counts. This sequence joins TRBV6-2 or TRBV6-3 and TRBJ2-5; possibly TRBD1 for D (6 bases). The V gene lost 5 bases and the J gene lost 5 bases, with 15 bases spanning the gap. Germline CDR1 reads MNHEY; CDR2 reads SVGEGT. The CDR3 totals 14 residues. CDR3 sequence: CASSESTGRETQYF. The CDR3 region has the DNA TGTGCCAGCAGTGAATCGACAGGTCGGGAGACCCAGTACTTC.